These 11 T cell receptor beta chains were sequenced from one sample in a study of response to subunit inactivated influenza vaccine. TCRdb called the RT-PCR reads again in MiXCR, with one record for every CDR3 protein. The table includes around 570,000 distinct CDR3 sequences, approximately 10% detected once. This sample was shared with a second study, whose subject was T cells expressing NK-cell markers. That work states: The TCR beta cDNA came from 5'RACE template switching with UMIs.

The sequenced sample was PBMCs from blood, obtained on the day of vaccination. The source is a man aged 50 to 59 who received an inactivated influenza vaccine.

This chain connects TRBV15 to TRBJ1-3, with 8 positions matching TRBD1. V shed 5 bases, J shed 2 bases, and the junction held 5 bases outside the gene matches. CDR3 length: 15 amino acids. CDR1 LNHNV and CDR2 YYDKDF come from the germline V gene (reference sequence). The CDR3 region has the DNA TGTGCCACCAGCTTCCAGGGGGCTGCTGGAAACACCATATATTTT. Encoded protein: CATSFQGAAGNTIYF.

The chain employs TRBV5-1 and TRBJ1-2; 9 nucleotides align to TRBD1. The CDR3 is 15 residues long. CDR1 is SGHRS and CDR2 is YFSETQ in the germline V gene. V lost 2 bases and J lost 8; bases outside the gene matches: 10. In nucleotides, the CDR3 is TGCGCCAGCAGCTTCGCGACAGGACAGGGGCGAGGCTACACCTTC. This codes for CASSFATGQGRGYTF.

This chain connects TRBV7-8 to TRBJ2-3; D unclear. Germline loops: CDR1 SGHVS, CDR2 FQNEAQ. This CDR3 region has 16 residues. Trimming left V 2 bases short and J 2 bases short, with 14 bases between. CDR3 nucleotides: TGTGCCAGCAGCTTACCTGGGCGGCGCCACACAGATACGCAGTATTTT. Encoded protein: CASSLPGRRHTDTQYF.

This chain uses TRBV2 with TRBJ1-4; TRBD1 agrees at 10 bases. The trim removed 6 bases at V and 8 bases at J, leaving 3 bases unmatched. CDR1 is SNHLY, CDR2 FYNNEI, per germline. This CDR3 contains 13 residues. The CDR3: CASRGTGEEKLFF. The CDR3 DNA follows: TGTGCCAGCAGGGGGACAGGGGAGGAAAAACTGTTTTTT.

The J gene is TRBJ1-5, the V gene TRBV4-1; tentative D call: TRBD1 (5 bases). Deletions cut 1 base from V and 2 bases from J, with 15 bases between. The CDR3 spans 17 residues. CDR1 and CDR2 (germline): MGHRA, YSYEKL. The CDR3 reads CASSQGLRGDGNQPQHF. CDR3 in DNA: TGCGCCAGCAGCCAAGGTCTCCGGGGGGATGGCAATCAGCCCCAGCATTTT.

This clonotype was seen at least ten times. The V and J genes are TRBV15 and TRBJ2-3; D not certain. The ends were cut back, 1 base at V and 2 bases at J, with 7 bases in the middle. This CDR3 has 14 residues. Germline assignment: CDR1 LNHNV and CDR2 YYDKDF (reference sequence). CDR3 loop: CATSRVTTTDTQYF. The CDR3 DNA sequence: TGTGCCACCAGCAGAGTCACGACCACAGATACGCAGTATTTT.

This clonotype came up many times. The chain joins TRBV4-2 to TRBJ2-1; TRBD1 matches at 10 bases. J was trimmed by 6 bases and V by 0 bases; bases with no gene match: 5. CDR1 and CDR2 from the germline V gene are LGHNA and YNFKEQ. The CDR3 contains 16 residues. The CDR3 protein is CASSQEPGQGSNEQFF. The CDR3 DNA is TGTGCCAGCAGCCAAGAGCCGGGACAGGGGAGCAATGAGCAGTTCTTC.

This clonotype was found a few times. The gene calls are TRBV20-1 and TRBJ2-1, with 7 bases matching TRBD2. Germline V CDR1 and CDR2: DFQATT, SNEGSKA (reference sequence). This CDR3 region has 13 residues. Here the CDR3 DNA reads TGCAGCCAACTAGCGCCTGGGTTCAATGAGCAGTTCTTC. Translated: CSQLAPGFNEQFF.

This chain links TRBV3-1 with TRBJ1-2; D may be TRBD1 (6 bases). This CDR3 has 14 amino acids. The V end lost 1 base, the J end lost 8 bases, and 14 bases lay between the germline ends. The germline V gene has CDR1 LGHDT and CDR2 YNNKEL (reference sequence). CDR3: CASSQVHRADGYTF. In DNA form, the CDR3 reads TGTGCCAGCAGCCAAGTTCACAGGGCGGACGGCTACACCTTC.

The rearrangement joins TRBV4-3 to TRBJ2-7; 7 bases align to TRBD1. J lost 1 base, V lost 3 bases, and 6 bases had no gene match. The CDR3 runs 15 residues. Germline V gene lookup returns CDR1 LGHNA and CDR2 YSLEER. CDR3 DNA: TGCGCCAGCAGCCAGACAGGGTCCGCTTCCTACGAGCAGTACTTC. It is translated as CASSQTGSASYEQYF.

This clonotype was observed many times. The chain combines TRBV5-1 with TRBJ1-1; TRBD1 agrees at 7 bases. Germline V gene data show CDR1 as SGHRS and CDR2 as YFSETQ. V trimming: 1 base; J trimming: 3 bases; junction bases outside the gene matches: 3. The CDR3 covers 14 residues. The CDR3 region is CASSLRGRDTEAFF. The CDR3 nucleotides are TGCGCCAGCAGCTTGAGGGGGCGGGACACTGAAGCTTTCTTT.